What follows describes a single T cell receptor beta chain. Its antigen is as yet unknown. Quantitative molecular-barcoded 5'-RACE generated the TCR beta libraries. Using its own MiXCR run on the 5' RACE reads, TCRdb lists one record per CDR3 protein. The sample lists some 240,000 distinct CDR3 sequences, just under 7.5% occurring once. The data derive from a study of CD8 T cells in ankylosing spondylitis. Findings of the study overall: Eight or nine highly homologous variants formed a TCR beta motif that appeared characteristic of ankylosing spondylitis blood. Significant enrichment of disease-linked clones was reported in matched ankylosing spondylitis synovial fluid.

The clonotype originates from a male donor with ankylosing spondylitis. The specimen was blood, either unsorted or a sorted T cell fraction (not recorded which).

CDR3 protein: CASSLRWGRGETQYF. The DNA for the CDR3 is TGCGCCAGCAGCTTGCGATGGGGTAGGGGCGAGACCCAGTACTTC. The chain recombines TRBV5-1 with TRBJ2-5, with D perhaps matching TRBD1 (5 bases). This CDR3 region has 15 residues. V lost 1 base and J 5 bases, leaving 15 bases between the germline ends. Looked up from germline, CDR1 is SGHRS and CDR2 is YFSETQ.